The present entry profiles one T cell receptor beta chain with its context. Antigen: not known. The same CDR3 arises from other DNA sequences in this sample as well. TCRdb's copy holds only in-frame clones and misses some; the assay was immunoSEQ multiplex PCR. The table shows roughly 2,300,000 clones, with under 95% occurring only once. Germline values: CDR1 MDHEN, CDR2 SYDVKM. The CDR3 length is 13 residues. Trimming pared 5 bases from V and 0 bases from J, leaving 8 bases between. The sample belongs to a study of shared clonotypes between healthy human individuals. Notes on the study in general: Clonotypes shared by all four donors outscored non-shared clonotypes in generation probability.

The TCR was taken from a man in his late teens or twenties in good health. Some clones in this sample may be carry-over from other donors' samples. The genes are TRBV28 and TRBJ2-7, with D tentatively TRBD2 (5 bases). Sequencing was carried out using naive CD4+ T cells from PBMCs. This sample's subset: CD45RA+ positively selected. This CDR3 reads CASSPTSSYEQYF. CDR3 in DNA: TGTGCCAGCAGTCCCACTAGCTCCTACGAGCAGTACTTC.